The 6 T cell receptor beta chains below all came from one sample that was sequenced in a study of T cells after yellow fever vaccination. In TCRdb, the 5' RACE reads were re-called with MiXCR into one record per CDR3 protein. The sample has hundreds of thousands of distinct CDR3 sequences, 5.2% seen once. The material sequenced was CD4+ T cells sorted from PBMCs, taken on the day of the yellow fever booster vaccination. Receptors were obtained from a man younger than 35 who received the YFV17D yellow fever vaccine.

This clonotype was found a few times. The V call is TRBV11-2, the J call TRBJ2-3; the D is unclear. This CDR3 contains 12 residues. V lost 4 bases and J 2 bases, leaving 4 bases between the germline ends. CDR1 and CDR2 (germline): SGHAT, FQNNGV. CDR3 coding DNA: TGTGCCAGCAGCTCCCACACAGATACGCAGTATTTT. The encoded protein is CASSSHTDTQYF.

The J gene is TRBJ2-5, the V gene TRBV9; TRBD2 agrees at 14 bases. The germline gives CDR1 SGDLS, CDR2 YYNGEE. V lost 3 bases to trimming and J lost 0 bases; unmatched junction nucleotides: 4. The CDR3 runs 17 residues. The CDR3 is CASSGGTSGGYQETQYF. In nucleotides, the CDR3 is TGTGCCAGCAGCGGGGGGACTAGCGGGGGCTACCAAGAGACCCAGTACTTC. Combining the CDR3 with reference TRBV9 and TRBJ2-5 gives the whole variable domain DSGVTQTPKHLITATGQRVTLRCSPRSGDLSVYWYQQSLDQGLQFLIQYYNGEERAKGNILERFSAQQFPDLHSELNLSSLELGDSALYFCASSGGTSGGYQETQYFGPGTRLLVL.

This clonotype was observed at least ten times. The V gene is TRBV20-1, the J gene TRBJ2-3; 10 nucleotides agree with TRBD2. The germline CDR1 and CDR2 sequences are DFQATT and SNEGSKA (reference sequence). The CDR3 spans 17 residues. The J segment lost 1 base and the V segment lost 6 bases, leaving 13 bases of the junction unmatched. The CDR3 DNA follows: TGCAGTGCACGATGGGCTAGCGGGGGTCGACGCACAGATACGCAGTATTTT. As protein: CSARWASGGRRTDTQYF.

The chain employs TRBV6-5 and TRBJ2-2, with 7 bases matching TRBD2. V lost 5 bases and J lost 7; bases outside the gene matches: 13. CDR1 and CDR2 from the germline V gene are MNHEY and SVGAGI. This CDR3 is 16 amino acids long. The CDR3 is CASSEIGRDRGGELFF. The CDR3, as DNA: TGTGCCAGCAGTGAGATTGGGAGGGACCGGGGCGGGGAGCTGTTTTTT.

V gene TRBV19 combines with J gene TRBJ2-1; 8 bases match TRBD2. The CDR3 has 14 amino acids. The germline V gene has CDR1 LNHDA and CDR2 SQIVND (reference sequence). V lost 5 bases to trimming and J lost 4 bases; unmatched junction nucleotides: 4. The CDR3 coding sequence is TGTGCCAGTAGTGATGCGGGGGGTTACAATGAGCAGTTCTTC. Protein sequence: CASSDAGGYNEQFF.

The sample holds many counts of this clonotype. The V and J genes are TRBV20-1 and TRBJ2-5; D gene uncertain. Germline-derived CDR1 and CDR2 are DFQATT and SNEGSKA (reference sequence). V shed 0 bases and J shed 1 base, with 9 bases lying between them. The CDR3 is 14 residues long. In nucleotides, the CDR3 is TGCAGTGCTAGAGATGAGGCAAGCCAAGAGACCCAGTACTTC. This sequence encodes CSARDEASQETQYF.